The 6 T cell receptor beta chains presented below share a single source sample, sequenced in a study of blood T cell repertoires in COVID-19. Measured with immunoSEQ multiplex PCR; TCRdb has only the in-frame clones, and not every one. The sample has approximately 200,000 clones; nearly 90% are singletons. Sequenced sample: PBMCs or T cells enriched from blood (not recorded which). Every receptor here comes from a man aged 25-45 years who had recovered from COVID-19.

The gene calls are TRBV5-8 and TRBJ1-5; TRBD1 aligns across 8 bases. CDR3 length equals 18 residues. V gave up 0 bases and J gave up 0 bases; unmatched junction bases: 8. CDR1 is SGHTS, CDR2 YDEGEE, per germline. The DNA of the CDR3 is TGTGCCAGCAGCTTGGGGACTGGGACAGGCTATAGCAATCAGCCCCAGCATTTT. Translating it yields CASSLGTGTGYSNQPQHF.

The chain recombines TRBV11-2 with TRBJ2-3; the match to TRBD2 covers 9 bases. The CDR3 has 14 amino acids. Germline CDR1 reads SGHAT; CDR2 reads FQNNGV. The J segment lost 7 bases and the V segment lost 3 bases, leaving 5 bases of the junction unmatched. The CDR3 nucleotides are TGTGCCAGCAGCTTTGATCTAGCGGGGCATACGCAGTATTTT. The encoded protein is CASSFDLAGHTQYF.

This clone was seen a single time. The CDR3 region has the DNA TGTGCCATCAGTGAGTTGCCCGGACTAGCGGAGAGGAATACCCAAGAGACCCAGTACTTC. Encoded protein: CAISELPGLAERNTQETQYF. This rearrangement joins TRBV10-3 to TRBJ2-5; 10 bases line up with TRBD2. V lost 1 base to trimming and J lost 1 base; unmatched junction nucleotides: 15. Germline V gene lookup returns CDR1 ENHRY and CDR2 SYGVKD. The CDR3 runs to 20 residues.

The CDR3 bases are TGTGCCAGCAGCTTAGCGGGACAGGGTTTTTACGAGCAGTACTTC. Amino acid sequence: CASSLAGQGFYEQYF. V usage is TRBV7-6 and J usage is TRBJ2-7; 9 nucleotides align to TRBD1. With 0 bases clipped from V and 4 bases from J, the junction kept 4 bases outside the gene matches. This CDR3 comprises 15 residues. Germline loops: CDR1 SGHVS, CDR2 FNYEAQ. Combining the CDR3 with reference TRBV7-6 and TRBJ2-7 gives the whole variable domain GAGVSQSPRYKVTKRGQDVALRCDPISGHVSLYWYRQALGQGPEFLTYFNYEAQQDKSGLPNDRFSAERPEGSISTLTIQRTEQRDSAMYRCASSLAGQGFYEQYFGPGTRLTVT.

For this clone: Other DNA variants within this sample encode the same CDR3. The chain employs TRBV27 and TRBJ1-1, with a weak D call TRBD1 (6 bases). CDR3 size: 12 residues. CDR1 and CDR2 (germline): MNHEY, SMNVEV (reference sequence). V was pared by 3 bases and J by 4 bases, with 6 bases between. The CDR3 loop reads CASSLTGTEAFF. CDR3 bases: TGTGCCAGCAGTTTGACAGGCACTGAAGCTTTCTTT.

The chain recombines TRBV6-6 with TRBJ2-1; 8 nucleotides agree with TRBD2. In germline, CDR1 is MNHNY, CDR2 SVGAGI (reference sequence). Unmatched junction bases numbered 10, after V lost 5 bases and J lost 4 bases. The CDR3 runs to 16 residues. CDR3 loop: CASSPRERGSYNEQFF. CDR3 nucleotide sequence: TGTGCCAGCAGTCCCCGGGAGCGGGGGTCTTACAATGAGCAGTTCTTC.